The rows below give T cell receptor beta chains drawn from one sample of a study of blood T cells in healthy people across ages. TCRdb re-called the 5' RACE reads with MiXCR, one entry per CDR3 protein. The top ten hold approximately 10% of the sample, which has some 1.6 million distinct CDR3 sequences, around 36% seen once. Sequencing was carried out using blood. The receptors stem from a young woman in good health. Each CDR3 is given with its conserved first and last residue. D genes are given only for firm matches. Size tells how often a clone was seen (once, few, many) or the class of an expanded clone, and some rows leave it out.

j_gene | abundance | d_gene | v_gene | CDR3aa | CDR3nt
TRBJ2-3 | - | - | TRBV7-9 | CASSFGRGGSTDTQYF | TGTGCCAGCAGCTTCGGCAGGGGAGGAAGCACAGATACGCAGTATTTT
TRBJ2-7 | once | TRBD2 | TRBV7-8 | CASSLERIAGPPYEQYF | TGTGCCAGCAGCTTAGAGAGGATAGCGGGACCCCCTTACGAGCAGTACTTC
TRBJ2-1 | - | TRBD2 | TRBV2 | CASSLGGEGHEQFF | TGTGCCAGCAGTTTGGGAGGGGAGGGCCATGAGCAGTTCTTC
TRBJ2-1 | once | - | TRBV24-1 | CATSDSLFNEQFF | TGTGCCACCAGTGATTCGTTGTTCAATGAGCAGTTCTTC
TRBJ2-1 | - | TRBD2 | TRBV24-1 | CATSDSGGELAGVREQFF | TGTGCCACCAGTGATTCCGGCGGGGAACTAGCGGGAGTTAGAGAGCAGTTCTTC
TRBJ2-5 | few | TRBD2 | TRBV5-1 | CASRPGGSGQETQYF | TGCGCCAGCCGACCGGGGGGGTCGGGACAAGAGACCCAGTACTTC
TRBJ1-5 | - | TRBD1 | TRBV11-2 | CASSPGQTSNQPQHF | TGTGCCAGCAGCCCGGGACAGACTAGCAATCAGCCCCAGCATTTT
TRBJ2-7 | - | - | TRBV7-2 | CASSWAANYEQYF | TGTGCCAGCAGCTGGGCCGCCAACTACGAGCAGTACTTC
TRBJ2-7 | - | TRBD1 | TRBV29-1 | CSGMTGGSRNEQYF | TGCAGCGGCATGACAGGGGGGAGCAGGAACGAGCAGTACTTC
TRBJ2-1 | many | - | TRBV27 | CASSPQEYNEQFF | TGTGCCAGCAGTCCCCAGGAATACAATGAGCAGTTCTTC
TRBJ2-1 | - | - | TRBV11-3 | CASSLELNNEQFF | TGTGCCAGCAGCTTAGAACTAAACAATGAGCAGTTCTTC
TRBJ2-1 | - | - | TRBV7-2 | CASSRWWEVTLYNEQFF | TGTGCCAGCAGCCGGTGGTGGGAGGTCACCCTCTACAATGAGCAGTTCTTC
TRBJ2-1 | many | - | TRBV29-1 | CSVGGNYYNEQFF | TGCAGCGTTGGGGGTAATTACTACAATGAGCAGTTCTTC